This passage covers 21 T cell receptor beta chains from one sample sequenced in a study of Graves' ophthalmopathy and Graves' hyperthyroidism. Transcripts of RNA were the source for amplifying TCR beta CDR3 regions. In the first round, RT-PCR was carried out with HTBI primers, and a multiplex PCR formed the second round. MiXCR, applied by TCRdb to the multiplex PCR reads, yields one record per CDR3 protein. The table records 300,000 to 500,000 distinct CDR3 sequences, approximately 15% of them present only once. Sample: peripheral blood. These receptors were obtained from a woman aged 18-29 years with stable Graves' hyperthyroidism.

This clonotype was observed a few times. This may be a read error, as it is one base from a much larger clone. V gene TRBV29-1 combines with J gene TRBJ1-1; D unclear. V lost 6 bases and J lost 2, with 10 bases in between. CDR1 is SQVTM and CDR2 is ANQGSEA in the germline V gene. This CDR3 is built from 12 residues. The CDR3 DNA reads TGCAGCGTGATCGGGTCAAACACTGAAGCTTTCTTT. This codes for CSVIGSNTEAFF.

The chain employs TRBV12-3 or TRBV12-4 and TRBJ2-7; maybe TRBD2 (6 bases). Trimming removed 5 bases from V and 2 bases from J, with 10 bases in between. The CDR3 contains 13 residues. The DNA of the CDR3 is TGTGCCAGCAGTGGGGACTTCACCTACGAGCAGTACTTC. Translated, it gives CASSGDFTYEQYF.

This clonotype was detected ten times or more. This chain links TRBV7-8 with TRBJ2-5; 7 bases match TRBD1. The CDR3 covers 15 residues. Germline CDR1 is SGHVS and CDR2 is FQNEAQ. The V gene end was trimmed by 1 base and the J gene end by 4 bases; junction bases not matched to a gene: 6. CDR3 DNA sequence: TGTGCCAGCAGCTTAGAGGGGGACAGTAGAGAGACCCAGTACTTC. This translates into CASSLEGDSRETQYF.

The V gene is TRBV29-1, the J gene TRBJ1-2; D is undetermined. Trimming left V 4 bases short and J 5 bases short, with 11 bases between. The germline gives CDR1 SQVTM, CDR2 ANQGSEA. CDR3 length: 12 residues. The CDR3 region has the DNA TGCAGCGTTGGGCCGGTCGGTTATGGCTACACCTTC. It yields the protein CSVGPVGYGYTF.

This clonotype was seen a handful of times. CDR3: CASSHREPGELFF. CDR3 nucleotide sequence: TGCGCCAGCAGCCATCGGGAACCCGGGGAGCTGTTTTTT. The chain couples TRBV4-1 to TRBJ2-2, with a weak D call TRBD2 (5 bases). CDR3 length equals 13 residues. The V and J ends lost 3 bases and 6 bases respectively, with 8 bases between them. Germline CDR1 is MGHRA and CDR2 is YSYEKL.

This clonotype occurred many times. The chain has TRBV7-2 and TRBJ2-2; D possibly corresponds to TRBD1 (6 bases). Per the germline V gene, CDR1 is SGHTA and CDR2 is FQGNSA. This CDR3 contains 16 residues. V gave up 0 bases and J gave up 2 bases, with 10 bases separating them. CDR3 bases: TGTGCCAGCAGCTTAGCTTGGACAGTAAACACCGGGGAGCTGTTTTTT. Residues: CASSLAWTVNTGELFF.

The chain is built from TRBV7-8 and TRBJ2-7; D is possibly TRBD2 (5 bases). Germline-derived CDR1 and CDR2 are SGHVS and FQNEAQ. This CDR3 region has 13 residues. V was clipped by 5 bases and J by 4 bases, with 12 bases between them. This CDR3 reads CASSPRGLYEQYF. Here the CDR3 DNA reads TGTGCCAGCAGCCCCCGGGGATTATACGAGCAGTACTTC.

This clonotype was seen many times. This chain joins TRBV29-1 and TRBJ1-2; possible D gene TRBD1, 5 bases. The CDR3 is 13 residues long. Per germline, CDR1 SQVTM and CDR2 ANQGSEA. Trimming stripped 7 bases from V and 2 bases from J, with 14 bases between. The CDR3 here is CSAGTMGNYGYTF. The DNA of the CDR3 is TGCAGCGCCGGGACTATGGGCAACTATGGCTACACCTTC. Full variable domain (missing parts from reference TRBV29-1 and TRBJ1-2): SAVISQKPSRDICQRGTSLTIQCQVDSQVTMMFWYRQQPGQSLTLIATANQGSEATYESGFVIDKFPISRPNLTFSTLTVSNMSPEDSSIYLCSAGTMGNYGYTFGSGTRLTVV.

V gene TRBV6-5 combines with J gene TRBJ2-7, with D perhaps being TRBD1 or TRBD2 (6 bases each). The CDR3 is 17 residues long. V was pared by 4 bases and J by 2 bases, with 21 bases between. Looked up from germline, CDR1 is MNHEY and CDR2 is SVGAGI. CDR3 region: CASSLSNGGRKTYEQYF. The CDR3 DNA is TGTGCCAGCAGTTTATCAAACGGGGGCAGGAAGACCTACGAGCAGTACTTC.

This clonotype came up many times. V usage is TRBV11-1 and J usage is TRBJ2-5; 8 bases align to TRBD1. After removal of 5 bases from V and 6 bases from J, the junction contained 17 bases not matched to a gene. The CDR3 runs to 17 residues. Germline V gene sequence: CDR1 SGHAT, CDR2 FQDESV (reference sequence). This CDR3 reads CASSPKPQGAPGKTQYF. The CDR3 coding sequence is TGTGCCAGCAGCCCCAAACCGCAGGGGGCTCCAGGGAAGACCCAGTACTTC.

This clonotype occurred many times. V usage is TRBV4-1 and J usage is TRBJ1-1; no firm D call. This CDR3 has 13 amino acids. V was shortened by 0 bases and J by 6 bases, with 8 bases between the two germline ends. Germline V lookup: CDR1 MGHRA, CDR2 YSYEKL. The chain's CDR3 is CASSQEAASEAFF. In DNA, the CDR3 is TGCGCCAGCAGCCAAGAGGCAGCCTCTGAAGCTTTCTTT.

The chain links TRBV30 to TRBJ1-5, with D unclear. The CDR3 length is 13 residues. The V end was cut by 3 bases, the J end by 3 bases, with 9 bases between. Germline assignment: CDR1 GTSNPN and CDR2 SVGIG (reference sequence). For the CDR3, the DNA is TGTGCCTGGAGAGCATCGAACAATCAGCCCCAGCATTTT. It encodes CAWRASNNQPQHF.

This clonotype was counted at least ten times. The chain recombines TRBV9 with TRBJ1-2, with 8 nucleotides matching TRBD1. The CDR3 contains 13 residues. V shed 6 bases, J shed 7 bases, and the junction held 8 bases outside the gene matches. The germline CDR1 and CDR2 sequences are SGDLS and YYNGEE. CDR3 sequence: CASKTSGGGGYTF. CDR3 in DNA: TGTGCCAGCAAGACCTCAGGGGGCGGTGGCTACACCTTC.

At least ten counts were recorded for this clonotype. The chain uses TRBV15 and TRBJ2-7; D possibly corresponds to TRBD1 (6 bases). The CDR3 contains 15 residues. Germline V CDR1 and CDR2: LNHNV, YYDKDF (reference sequence). V was shortened by 1 base and J by 6 bases, with 16 bases between the two germline ends. The CDR3 loop reads CATSRVGTKGGEQYF. In DNA, the CDR3 is TGTGCCACCAGCAGAGTTGGGACAAAAGGCGGCGAGCAGTACTTC.

This clonotype came up many times. The chain couples TRBV4-1 to TRBJ2-7, with 9 bases identical to TRBD1. From germline, CDR1 is MGHRA and CDR2 YSYEKL. J lost 6 bases, V lost 0 bases, and 6 bases had no gene match. There are 15 residues in the CDR3. The CDR3 loop reads CASSQDWGQGVEQYF. CDR3 DNA sequence: TGCGCCAGCAGCCAAGATTGGGGACAGGGCGTCGAGCAGTACTTC.

This clonotype was detected many times. This chain joins TRBV27 and TRBJ2-7, with unresolved D. The CDR3 loop spans 13 amino acids. Trimming took 7 bases from V and 3 from J, leaving 13 bases between them. CDR1 is MNHEY and CDR2 is SMNVEV in the germline V gene (reference sequence). Written as DNA, the CDR3 is TGTGCCAGCACGCAGCTCCCGGGCTACGAGCAGTACTTC. Amino acids: CASTQLPGYEQYF.

This clonotype was found many times. V is TRBV19 and J is TRBJ1-2; 9 bases are shared with TRBD1. V was pared by 4 bases and J by 4 bases, with 7 bases of the junction left unmatched. Germline CDR1 and CDR2: LNHDA and SQIVND (reference sequence). CDR3 length: 15 amino acids. The CDR3 DNA reads TGTGCCAGTAGTACCCAATTGACAGGGGGCTATGGCTACACCTTC. Its protein is CASSTQLTGGYGYTF.

The CDR3 here is CSARLAGGSYEQYF. The CDR3, as DNA: TGCAGTGCTAGACTAGCGGGAGGCTCCTACGAGCAGTACTTC. V is TRBV20-1 and J is TRBJ2-7; 11 nucleotides match TRBD2. Trimming at V came to 2 bases and at J to 0 bases, leaving 0 bases not matched to a gene. CDR1 is DFQATT and CDR2 is SNEGSKA in the germline V gene (reference sequence). The CDR3 runs to 14 residues.

This clonotype was observed many times. This may arise from a read error, as a much more abundant clone is one base away. Here the CDR3 omits its conserved ending phenylalanine or tryptophan, so a read error is the likely source. The genes are TRBV12-3 or TRBV12-4 and TRBJ1-1, with TRBD1 as a possible D gene (6 bases). Trimming cost V 3 bases and J 11 bases, with 16 bases left between them. The CDR3 has 13 amino acids. CDR3 nucleotide sequence: TGTGCCAGCAGTTTCAAGGCCGGAGGACAGGCTTTCTCT. Translated: CASSFKAGGQAFS.

This clonotype was seen many times. The rearrangement joins TRBV20-1 to TRBJ2-7; 7 positions match TRBD1. Germline lookup yields CDR1 DFQATT and CDR2 SNEGSKA (reference sequence). The junction had 6 bases not matched to a gene; V was cut back by 4 bases and J by 3 bases. CDR3 length: 13 amino acids. CDR3 nucleotides: TGCAGTGCTAACAGGGGATTTGGCTACGAGCAGTACTTC. Translation gives CSANRGFGYEQYF.

This clonotype has ten or more counts. The chain joins TRBV19 to TRBJ1-1, with D hard to call. The germline V gene encodes CDR1 LNHDA and CDR2 SQIVND (reference sequence). Between the trimmed V and J ends, which lost 3 bases and 7 bases, there was a span of 9 bases. This CDR3 spans 12 amino acids. In nucleotides, the CDR3 is TGTGCCAGTAGTATCCGGAGGAGTGAAGCTTTCTTT. This codes for CASSIRRSEAFF.